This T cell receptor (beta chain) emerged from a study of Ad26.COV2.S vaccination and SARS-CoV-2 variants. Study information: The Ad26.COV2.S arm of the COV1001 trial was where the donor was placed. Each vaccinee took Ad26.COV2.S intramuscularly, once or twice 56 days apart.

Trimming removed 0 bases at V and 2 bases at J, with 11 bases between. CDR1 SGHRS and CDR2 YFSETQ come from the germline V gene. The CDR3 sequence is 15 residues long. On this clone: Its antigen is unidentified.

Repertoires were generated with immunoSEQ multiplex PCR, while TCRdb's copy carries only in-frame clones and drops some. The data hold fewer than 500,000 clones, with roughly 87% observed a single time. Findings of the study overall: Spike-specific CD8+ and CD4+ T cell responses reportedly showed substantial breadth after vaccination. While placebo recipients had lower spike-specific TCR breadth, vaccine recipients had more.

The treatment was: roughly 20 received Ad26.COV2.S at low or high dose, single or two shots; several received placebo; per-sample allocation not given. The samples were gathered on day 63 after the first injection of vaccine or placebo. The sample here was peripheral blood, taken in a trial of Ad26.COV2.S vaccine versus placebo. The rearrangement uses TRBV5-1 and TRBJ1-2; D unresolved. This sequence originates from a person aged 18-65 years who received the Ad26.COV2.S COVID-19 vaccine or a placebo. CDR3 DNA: TGCGCCAGCAGCTTGGGAGGGATTGTGAACTATGGCTACACCTTC. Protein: CASSLGGIVNYGYTF. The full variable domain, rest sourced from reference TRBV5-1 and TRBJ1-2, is KAGVTQTPRYLIKTRGQQVTLSCSPISGHRSVSWYQQTPGQGLQFLFEYFSETQRNKGNFPGRFSGRQFSNSRSEMNVSTLELGDSALYLCASSLGGIVNYGYTFGSGTRLTVV.